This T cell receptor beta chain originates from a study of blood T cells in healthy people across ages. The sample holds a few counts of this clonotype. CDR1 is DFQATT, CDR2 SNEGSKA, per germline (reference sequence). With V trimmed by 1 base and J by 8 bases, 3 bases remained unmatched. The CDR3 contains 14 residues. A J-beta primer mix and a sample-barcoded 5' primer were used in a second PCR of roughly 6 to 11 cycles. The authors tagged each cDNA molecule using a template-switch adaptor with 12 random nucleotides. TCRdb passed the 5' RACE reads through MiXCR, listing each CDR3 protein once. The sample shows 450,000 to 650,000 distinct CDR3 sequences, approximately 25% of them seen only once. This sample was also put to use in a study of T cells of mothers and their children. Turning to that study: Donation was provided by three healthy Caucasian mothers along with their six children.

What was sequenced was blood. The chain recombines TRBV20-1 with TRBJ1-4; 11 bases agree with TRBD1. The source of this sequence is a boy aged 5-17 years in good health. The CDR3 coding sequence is TGCAGTGCTAGAGGCGGGACAGGGGGGGAAAAACTGTTTTTT. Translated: CSARGGTGGEKLFF.